This T cell receptor (beta chain) was captured by sequencing in a study of blood T cell repertoires in COVID-19. The table came from immunoSEQ multiplex PCR; TCRdb's copy has only in-frame clones and leaves some out. The table has about 200,000 clones, 86% seen once. V was pared by 0 bases and J by 12 bases, with 8 bases of the junction left unmatched. This CDR3 region has 16 residues. Germline assignment: CDR1 SEHNR and CDR2 FQNEAQ (reference sequence). This sequence was found in a man in his forties or fifties with acute COVID-19. V usage is TRBV7-9 and J usage is TRBJ2-1; TRBD2 matches 13 bases. What was sequenced was PBMCs or T cells enriched from blood (not recorded which). The CDR3 DNA reads as TGTGCCAGCAGCTTAGCGGACGGACTAGCGGGAGTTAGGCAGTTCTTC. Encoded protein: CASSLADGLAGVRQFF.